Listed below are T cell receptor beta chains from one sample, sequenced in a study of blood T cell repertoires in COVID-19. Method: immunoSEQ multiplex PCR; TCRdb's copy keeps in-frame clones and lacks some. The sample shows 100,000 to 150,000 clones, around 87% of them seen only once. The specimen sequenced was peripheral blood. The receptor source for this set is a woman aged 60-75 years with acute or convalescent COVID-19. The CDR3 runs from the conserved cysteine through the conserved F or W. A D gene is named only where the DNA matches it firmly. A clone size is listed for some rows: how often the clone was seen (once, few, many), or a class if it is expanded.

V,D,J,size,DNA,CDR3
TRBV29-1,.,TRBJ2-3,.,TGCAGCGTTTCTCTAGCGCCCACAGATACGCAGTATTTT,CSVSLAPTDTQYF
TRBV5-1,.,TRBJ2-5,once,TGCGCCAGCAGCGCGGGGAGTTCAAGAGAGACCCAGTACTTC,CASSAGSSRETQYF
TRBV3-1/TRBV3-2,.,TRBJ2-5,.,TGTGCCAGCAGCCTACTTCAAGAGACCCAGTACTTC,CASSLLQETQYF
TRBV9,.,TRBJ1-2,.,TGTGCCAGCAGCGTAGCCAGGGGTGGCTACACCTTC,CASSVARGGYTF
TRBV7-2,.,TRBJ1-1,once,TGTGCCAGCAGCGACACCGGGACAGAAGCTTTCTTT,CASSDTGTEAFF
TRBV9,.,TRBJ2-2,once,TGTGCCAGCAGCGTAGGACAGGGAGGAAACACCGGGGAGCTGTTTTTT,CASSVGQGGNTGELFF
TRBV7-8,.,TRBJ1-2,.,TGTGCCAGCAGCCTGGTGGTCCAGGGATATGGCTACACCTTC,CASSLVVQGYGYTF
TRBV3-1/TRBV3-2,TRBD2,TRBJ2-1,.,TGTGCCAGCGGATTGACTAGCGGGAGTTACAATGAGCAGTTCTTC,CASGLTSGSYNEQFF
TRBV7-8,.,TRBJ1-1,.,TGTGCCAGCAGCGCTGTCTCATCGGACACTGAAGCTTTCTTT,CASSAVSSDTEAFF
TRBV19,TRBD2,TRBJ2-3,once,TGTGCCAGTAGTACTCTGGCGGGAGGGCTGACAGATACGCAGTATTTT,CASSTLAGGLTDTQYF
TRBV7-6,TRBD2,TRBJ2-7,.,TGTGCCAGCAGCTTAGAGGCGGGAGTTGTGTACGAGCAGTACTTC,CASSLEAGVVYEQYF
TRBV7-9,TRBD1,TRBJ1-2,.,TGTGCCAGCAGCCGCGGGACAGGGGGTTGGTATGGCTACACCTTC,CASSRGTGGWYGYTF
TRBV18,.,TRBJ1-6,.,TGTGCCAGCTCACCCGGACAGAGTAATTCACCCCTCCACTTT,CASSPGQSNSPLHF
TRBV5-1,.,TRBJ2-3,.,TGCGCCAGCACCCGGAGGTTAGGGACAGATACGCAGTATTTT,CASTRRLGTDTQYF
TRBV5-1,TRBD1,TRBJ1-1,.,TGCGCCAGCAGCTTGATCGACAGGGGGAAGGCTGAAGCTTTCTTT,CASSLIDRGKAEAFF
TRBV6-7,TRBD2,TRBJ2-3,.,TGTGCCAGCAGGGGGGAAGCACTAGCGGGAGGGGCAGATACGCAGTATTTT,CASRGEALAGGADTQYF
TRBV6-2/TRBV6-3,TRBD2,TRBJ2-7,few,TGTGCCAGCAGTTACTCGACGGTGCTAGCGGGTGACTACGAGCAGTACTTC,CASSYSTVLAGDYEQYF
TRBV9,.,TRBJ1-3,.,TGTGCCAGCAGTGCCCAGGTCTCTGGAAACACCATATATTTT,CASSAQVSGNTIYF
TRBV5-1,.,TRBJ2-7,few,TGCGCCAGCAGCCCCCTGTCCGGGAACTACGAGCAGTACTTC,CASSPLSGNYEQYF
TRBV20-1,.,TRBJ2-3,once,TGCAGTGCTAGTTTTGGCAGTCCTTCAGATACGCAGTATTTT,CSASFGSPSDTQYF
TRBV7-2,TRBD2,TRBJ2-7,once,TGTGCCAGCAGCCGGACTAGCGGGAAGAACGAGCAGTACTTC,CASSRTSGKNEQYF
TRBV28,.,TRBJ2-5,few,TGTGCCAGCAGTCTCCGGAGGGGACAAGAGACCCAGTACTTC,CASSLRRGQETQYF
TRBV7-8,.,TRBJ1-1,once,TGTGCCAGCAGGCGGAGGGGAGTCACTGAAGCTTTCTTT,CASRRRGVTEAFF
TRBV28,TRBD1,TRBJ1-6,.,TGTGCCAGCAGTTTAGGGGACAGGGATAATTCACCCCTCCACTTT,CASSLGDRDNSPLHF